The T cell receptor (beta chain) under discussion was sequenced for a study of blood T cell repertoires in COVID-19. TCRdb's copy holds only in-frame clones and misses some; the assay was immunoSEQ multiplex PCR. The table records around 110,000 clones, 90% of them present only once. There are 13 residues in the CDR3. Germline V gene lookup returns CDR1 KGHDR and CDR2 SFDVKD. V gave up 3 bases and J gave up 2 bases, with 5 bases separating them. Sequencing was done on a sample of peripheral blood. V is TRBV24-1 and J is TRBJ2-3; D unresolved. The receptor comes from a human donor with active COVID-19. The donor label of this sample is uncertain. The CDR3 bases are TGTGCCACCAGTGATAGAGACACAGATACGCAGTATTTT. It specifies CATSDRDTDTQYF.